This passage covers 8 T cell receptor beta chains from one sample sequenced in a study of shared clonotypes between healthy human individuals (dated by TCRdb to about 2020). The library was prepared using the immunoSEQ multiplex PCR assay. The immuneACCESS repertoire file appears here via TCRdb, limited to in-frame rearrangements. These files lack a portion of the clones; in checked studies, under half of the deficit traces to unresolved V genes, and the cause of the others is not known. A total of 950,000 to 1,100,000 clones appear in this sample, about 75% of them only once. The ten largest make up 1.4% of the sample. Sequenced material: memory CD4+ T cells sorted from blood. According to the study, the label for this sample's cell subset or site signals: CD45RA-negative fraction. Receptor source: a young man in good health.

This chain uses TRBV5-1 with TRBJ2-5; D call uncertain. Trimming left V 4 bases short and J 1 base short, with 14 bases between. CDR1 is SGHRS and CDR2 is YFSETQ in the germline V gene. The CDR3 spans 15 residues. This chain's CDR3 is CASSPSPRSQETQYF. In DNA form, the CDR3 reads TGCGCCAGCAGCCCCTCTCCCCGGTCCCAAGAGACCCAGTACTTC.

A remark on this clone: A read error likely explains this, since a far larger clone differs by one base. V gene TRBV7-6 combines with J gene TRBJ2-7; D may be TRBD2 (6 bases). The germline gives CDR1 SGHVS, CDR2 FNYEAQ. The CDR3 consists of 14 residues. The V end was cut by 1 base, the J end by 2 bases, with 9 bases between. The CDR3 DNA reads TGTGCCAGCAGCTTAGGCGGGAACGCCTACGAGCAGTACTTC. Translated, it gives CASSLGGNAYEQYF.

In the case of this clone: Other DNA sequences of this sample code for an identical CDR3. This chain links TRBV4-1 with TRBJ1-2; a weak D match, TRBD1 (5 bases). Trimming shortened V by 4 bases and J by 2 bases, and 8 bases separated the two germline ends. Per the germline V gene, CDR1 is MGHRA and CDR2 is YSYEKL. This CDR3 has 13 amino acids. The CDR3 bases are TGCGCCAGCAGCCCCGACAGAAACTATGGCTACACCTTC. Protein: CASSPDRNYGYTF.

V is TRBV7-8 and J is TRBJ1-2; 10 bases map to TRBD1. The CDR3 contains 14 residues. The germline V gene has CDR1 SGHVS and CDR2 FQNEAQ. V dropped 3 bases and J dropped 3; count of bases not matched to a gene: 1. DNA for the CDR3: TGTGCCAGCAGCTTTGGACAGGGGGACTATGGCTACACCTTC. This translates into CASSFGQGDYGYTF. Looking up the rest from reference TRBV7-8 and TRBJ1-2 gives the full variable domain: GAGVSQSPRYKVAKRGQDVALRCDPISGHVSLFWYQQALGQGPEFLTYFQNEAQLDKSGLPSDRFFAERPEGSVSTLKIQRTQQEDSAVYLCASSFGQGDYGYTFGSGTRLTVV.

This clone has ten or more counts. The V gene is TRBV10-3, the J gene TRBJ1-1, with a possible D match to TRBD1 (5 bases). In germline, CDR1 is ENHRY, CDR2 SYGVKD. The V and J ends lost 3 bases and 5 bases respectively, with 13 bases between them. CDR3 length: 14 amino acids. The chain's CDR3 is CAISEYGTRTEAFF. In DNA form, the CDR3 reads TGTGCCATCAGTGAATATGGGACTAGGACTGAAGCTTTCTTT.

The V and J genes are TRBV10-3 and TRBJ1-1; TRBD1 agrees at 10 bases. Germline values: CDR1 ENHRY, CDR2 SYGVKD. The CDR3 totals 14 residues. V lost 6 bases and J lost 4; bases outside the gene matches: 5. The CDR3 DNA reads as TGTGCCATCAGGGGGACAGGGGAGAGCACTGAAGCTTTCTTT. Translating it yields CAIRGTGESTEAFF.

CDR3 bases: TGCGCCAGCAGCCAAGTCGTAGGGACCTCCTCCTACGAGCAGTACTTC. Translating gives CASSQVVGTSSYEQYF. The chain employs TRBV4-1 and TRBJ2-7; the D gene could be TRBD1 or TRBD2 (5 bases each). Germline V lookup: CDR1 MGHRA, CDR2 YSYEKL. V shed 1 base and J shed 0 bases, with 13 bases lying between them. This CDR3 contains 16 residues.

The V and J genes are TRBV4-1 and TRBJ2-1; 8 bases map to TRBD1. CDR3 length: 17 amino acids. The V and J ends lost 0 bases and 5 bases, in that order; junction bases with no gene match: 9. Per germline, CDR1 MGHRA and CDR2 YSYEKL. The CDR3 protein is CASSQDVRQGADNEQFF. In nucleotides, the CDR3 is TGCGCCAGCAGCCAAGATGTTCGCCAGGGGGCGGACAATGAGCAGTTCTTC.